Each of the 29 T cell receptor beta chains below was sequenced from the same sample in a study of T-cell reconstitution after alpha-beta-depleted transplantation in children. Preparation of the TCRbeta library used unique molecular identifiers. TCRdb re-called the PCR reads through MiXCR, storing one row per CDR3 protein. The sample records about 580,000 distinct CDR3 sequences, 20% to 25% being singletons. The starting material was PBMCs, mostly from graft donor cells, obtained 360 days after TCRalphabeta/CD19-depleted stem cell transplant. These receptors originate from a boy in the first two years of life who had a stem cell transplant for acute myeloid leukemia, so the T cells may come from the graft donor.

This clonotype came up a few times. The chain employs TRBV10-2 and TRBJ2-1, with D possibly matching TRBD1 (6 bases). Germline V gene lookup returns CDR1 WSHSY and CDR2 SAAADI. This CDR3 is built from 14 residues. V dropped 8 bases and J dropped 0 bases, with 11 bases sitting between them. In DNA, the CDR3 is TGCGCCAGCGGGGGCTCTACCTCCTACAATGAGCAGTTCTTC. This translates into CASGGSTSYNEQFF.

This clonotype showed up just a few times. The V call is TRBV6-2 or TRBV6-3, the J call TRBJ2-3, with 9 positions matching TRBD2. V shed 0 bases and J 1 base; nucleotides not matched to a gene: 17. The CDR3 runs to 21 residues. CDR1 MNHEY and CDR2 SVGEGT come from the germline V gene. CDR3 sequence (DNA): TGTGCCAGCAGTTACTCCCGACGTGGTAGCGGGGGCCCGCGGGGCACAGATACGCAGTATTTT. It is translated as CASSYSRRGSGGPRGTDTQYF.

This clonotype has a handful of counts. The chain links TRBV5-1 to TRBJ2-1, with 7 bases matching TRBD1. This CDR3 has 13 amino acids. Germline V gene data show CDR1 as SGHRS and CDR2 as YFSETQ. Trimming removed 4 bases from V and 7 bases from J; junction bases left unmatched: 5. The CDR3 here is CASSQTGRNEQFF. CDR3 in DNA: TGCGCCAGCAGCCAGACAGGGCGGAATGAGCAGTTCTTC.

V usage is TRBV5-1 and J usage is TRBJ2-5; 9 bases align to TRBD1. The CDR3 is 16 residues long. Germline V gene lookup returns CDR1 SGHRS and CDR2 YFSETQ. Unmatched junction bases numbered 5, after V lost 0 bases and J lost 2 bases. The CDR3 loop is CASSLGDRVGQETQYF. In DNA form, the CDR3 reads TGCGCCAGCAGCTTGGGGGACAGGGTCGGTCAAGAGACCCAGTACTTC.

The rearrangement joins TRBV5-1 to TRBJ1-2, with 8 nucleotides matching TRBD1. With V trimmed by 4 bases and J by 4 bases, 12 bases remained unmatched. CDR3 length: 16 residues. Germline V CDR1 and CDR2: SGHRS, YFSETQ. The CDR3 nucleotides are TGCGCCAGCAGCCCGGGGACAGACAGGGGTATCTATGGCTACACCTTC. Amino acids: CASSPGTDRGIYGYTF.

A few counts support this clonotype. This chain links TRBV7-9 with TRBJ1-1; TRBD1 aligns across 8 bases. Germline assignment: CDR1 SEHNR and CDR2 FQNEAQ (reference sequence). V lost 1 base to trimming and J lost 10 bases; unmatched junction nucleotides: 8. The CDR3 totals 14 residues. CDR3 sequence reads: CASSLEWTGSTAFF. In DNA, the CDR3 is TGTGCCAGCAGCTTAGAATGGACAGGGAGCACAGCTTTCTTT.

The V and J genes are TRBV4-3 and TRBJ2-1, with D unresolved. This CDR3 spans 16 amino acids. V dropped 0 bases and J dropped 8 bases, with 17 bases sitting between them. Per germline, CDR1 LGHNA and CDR2 YSLEER. CDR3 loop: CASSQDLEVVSYEQFF. The DNA for the CDR3 is TGCGCCAGCAGCCAAGATCTGGAAGTAGTTAGCTATGAGCAGTTCTTC.

This clonotype showed up many times. The chain employs TRBV6-5 and TRBJ2-1, with 7 bases matching TRBD1. This CDR3 region has 19 residues. CDR1 MNHEY and CDR2 SVGAGI come from the germline V gene. V shed 2 bases, J shed 0 bases, and the junction held 13 bases outside the gene matches. CDR3 sequence reads: CASSYDKYPDRSSYNEQFF. The CDR3 nucleotides are TGTGCCAGCAGTTACGACAAGTATCCGGACAGGAGCTCCTACAATGAGCAGTTCTTC.

The chain employs TRBV6-1 and TRBJ1-1; D uncertain. This CDR3 has 13 amino acids. The V end was cut by 5 bases, the J end by 3 bases, with 10 bases between. Germline loops: CDR1 MNHNS, CDR2 SASEGT. The CDR3 here is CASSQSLYTEAFF. CDR3 DNA sequence: TGTGCCAGCAGTCAATCCCTTTACACTGAAGCTTTCTTT.

This clonotype was recorded at least ten times. This chain connects TRBV20-1 to TRBJ1-1; TRBD1 agrees at 7 bases. Germline V CDR1 and CDR2: DFQATT, SNEGSKA (reference sequence). Unmatched junction bases numbered 6, after V lost 6 bases and J lost 2 bases. The CDR3 has 13 amino acids. In DNA form, the CDR3 reads TGCAGTGCCCGCGACAGGGCCAACACTGAAGCTTTCTTT. The encoded protein is CSARDRANTEAFF.

Ten or more counts support this clonotype. The gene calls are TRBV28 and TRBJ1-4; D unresolved. The CDR3 is 16 residues long. Germline-derived CDR1 and CDR2 are MDHEN and SYDVKM. Trimming removed 4 bases from V and 0 bases from J, with 12 bases in between. CDR3 DNA sequence: TGTGCCAGCAGTTCGGGAACGTTTGCAACTAATGAAAAACTGTTTTTT. Its protein product is CASSSGTFATNEKLFF.

A few counts support this clonotype. The V gene is TRBV7-6, the J gene TRBJ2-7; 9 nucleotides match TRBD1. Losses at the gene ends were 4 bases for V and 3 bases for J; bases not matched to a gene: 7. This CDR3 comprises 15 residues. The germline gives CDR1 SGHVS, CDR2 FNYEAQ. The CDR3 spells CASSSGTGSYYEQYF. In nucleotides, the CDR3 is TGTGCCAGCAGCTCCGGGACAGGGTCATACTACGAGCAGTACTTC.

The V call is TRBV15, the J call TRBJ2-3; D gene unclear. Germline V gene sequence: CDR1 LNHNV, CDR2 YYDKDF (reference sequence). V lost 0 bases and J lost 0, with 13 bases in between. The CDR3 runs to 17 residues. CDR3 residues: CATSRDRWTSSTDTQYF. CDR3 DNA sequence: TGTGCCACCAGCAGAGATAGGTGGACGTCTAGCACAGATACGCAGTATTTT.

This clonotype has a single count. The chain uses TRBV25-1 and TRBJ2-6; 9 bases are shared with TRBD1. The CDR3 runs to 19 residues. V shed 5 bases, J shed 0 bases, and the junction held 11 bases outside the gene matches. From germline, CDR1 is MGHDK and CDR2 SYGVNS. As DNA, the CDR3 is TGTGCCAGCAGTTCCAATCCGGGACAGGGAGGCTCTGGGGCCAACGTCCTGACTTTC. As protein: CASSSNPGQGGSGANVLTF.

The chain links TRBV12-3 or TRBV12-4 to TRBJ1-1; D gene ambiguous. This CDR3 region has 14 residues. The V end was cut by 2 bases, the J end by 5 bases, with 12 bases between. The CDR3 DNA sequence: TGTGCCAGCAGTTTATGGGGAAGAAGGACTGAAGCTTTCTTT. Amino acid sequence: CASSLWGRRTEAFF.

Many counts were recorded for this clonotype. CDR3 in amino acids: CASSLDGGYEQYF. The CDR3 coding sequence is TGTGCCAGCAGCTTAGACGGGGGCTACGAGCAGTACTTC. The chain has TRBV7-9 and TRBJ2-7; perhaps TRBD2 as D (6 bases). The CDR3 length is 13 residues. Trimming took 1 base from V and 3 from J, leaving 7 bases between them. Germline CDR1 reads SEHNR; CDR2 reads FQNEAQ (reference sequence).

The chain carries TRBV11-2 and TRBJ2-1; 11 nucleotides align to TRBD2. Germline trimming cut 5 bases from V and 4 bases from J; bases unmatched to any gene: 10. The CDR3 totals 17 residues. Per the germline V gene, CDR1 is SGHAT and CDR2 is FQNNGV. CDR3 coding DNA: TGTGCCAGCAGCCCTTACCCGACTAGCGGGGCTTACAATGAGCAGTTCTTC. Translation gives CASSPYPTSGAYNEQFF. The full variable domain, its missing parts supplied by reference TRBV11-2 and TRBJ2-1, is EAGVAQSPRYKIIEKRQSVAFWCNPISGHATLYWYQQILGQGPKLLIQFQNNGVVDDSQLPKDRFSAERLKGVDSTLKIQPAKLEDSAVYLCASSPYPTSGAYNEQFFGPGTRLTVL.

This chain links TRBV10-2 with TRBJ1-1, with D possibly TRBD1 on 6 matching bases. The germline V gene encodes CDR1 WSHSY and CDR2 SAAADI. Trimming took 0 bases from V and 2 from J, leaving 16 bases between them. The CDR3 consists of 17 residues. CDR3 protein: CASSESGTGTPNTEAFF. CDR3 bases: TGCGCCAGCAGTGAGTCGGGGACCGGGACACCTAACACTGAAGCTTTCTTT.

The V call is TRBV29-1, the J call TRBJ2-6; no clear D gene. The CDR3 sequence is 14 residues long. V was pared by 7 bases and J by 2 bases, with 12 bases between. Germline CDR1 is SQVTM and CDR2 is ANQGSEA. CDR3 loop: CSALGLPGANVLTF. CDR3 bases: TGCAGCGCCTTAGGGTTACCTGGGGCCAACGTCCTGACTTTC.

This clonotype came up many times. The J gene is TRBJ1-1, the V gene TRBV29-1; 7 bases match TRBD1. The CDR3 contains 17 residues. Per the germline V gene, CDR1 is SQVTM and CDR2 is ANQGSEA. The junction had 17 bases not matched to a gene; V was cut back by 3 bases and J by 4 bases. The CDR3 coding sequence is TGCAGCGTTGATGGGTTAAGACAGGGAATTTTTCGCACTGAAGCTTTCTTT. Its protein is CSVDGLRQGIFRTEAFF.

This chain uses TRBV21-1 with TRBJ2-6. TRBV21-1 is designated a pseudogene. CDR3 size: 16 residues. CDR3 amino acids: CASSKAAGFGANVLTF. The CDR3 DNA sequence: TGTGCCAGCAGCAAAGCCGCAGGGTTTGGGGCCAACGTCCTGACTTTC.

The genes are TRBV6-6 and TRBJ2-1, with no clear D. V was pared by 2 bases and J by 8 bases, with 10 bases between. The CDR3 covers 13 residues. Germline loops: CDR1 MNHNY, CDR2 SVGAGI (reference sequence). CDR3 residues: CASSYPQVDEQFF. In DNA form, the CDR3 reads TGTGCCAGCAGTTACCCGCAAGTAGATGAGCAGTTCTTC.

This CDR3 is CSASRTSGAFF. The CDR3, as DNA: TGCAGTGCTAGTCGTACCTCAGGAGCTTTCTTT. This chain joins TRBV20-1 and TRBJ1-1; D call uncertain. The germline CDR1 and CDR2 sequences are DFQATT and SNEGSKA (reference sequence). The CDR3 runs 11 residues. Trimming shortened V by 3 bases and J by 10 bases, and 12 bases separated the two germline ends.

The table lists this clonotype with a few counts. The chain combines TRBV9 with TRBJ2-1; D could derive from TRBD1 or TRBD2 (6 bases each). Germline CDR1 and CDR2: SGDLS and YYNGEE. This CDR3 comprises 15 residues. V lost 0 bases to trimming and J lost 9 bases, with 16 bases between them. In DNA form, the CDR3 reads TGTGCCAGCAGCGTAGAAAGGGGGGCTAGATCTGAGCAGTTCTTC. Protein: CASSVERGARSEQFF.

The sample holds one count of this clonotype. The chain couples TRBV20-1 to TRBJ1-1, with D possibly matching TRBD1 (5 bases). CDR1 and CDR2 (germline): DFQATT, SNEGSKA (reference sequence). V was shortened by 6 bases and J by 4 bases, with 18 bases between the two germline ends. The CDR3 runs to 14 residues. The CDR3 spells CSAPPSRAGTEAFF. The CDR3 nucleotides are TGCAGTGCCCCTCCAAGCAGGGCGGGCACTGAAGCTTTCTTT.

This clonotype was found many times. The rearrangement uses TRBV20-1 and TRBJ2-3, with D possibly being TRBD2 (6 bases). The CDR3 has 13 residues. V dropped 6 bases and J dropped 2 bases, with 12 bases sitting between them. Germline loops: CDR1 DFQATT, CDR2 SNEGSKA (reference sequence). The CDR3 sequence is CSASRDFTDTQYF. In DNA form, the CDR3 reads TGCAGTGCCTCAAGGGACTTCACAGATACGCAGTATTTT.

In this sample, this clonotype turned up many times. The V and J genes are TRBV5-1 and TRBJ1-1; a weak D match, TRBD1 (5 bases). This CDR3 contains 16 residues. V was cut by 2 bases and J by 5 bases, with 19 bases left in between. Germline assignment: CDR1 SGHRS and CDR2 YFSETQ. In DNA form, the CDR3 reads TGCGCCAGCAGCTTTCGGGAGAGGGGAGTTGGAACTGAAGCTTTCTTT. It yields the protein CASSFRERGVGTEAFF.

The chain joins TRBV15 to TRBJ1-4; D remains unclear. V was trimmed by 3 bases and J by 2 bases, leaving 4 bases between them. Germline V CDR1 and CDR2: LNHNV, YYDKDF (reference sequence). The CDR3 length is 13 residues. The CDR3 DNA reads as TGTGCCACCAGCAGGGACACTAATGAAAAACTGTTTTTT. It encodes CATSRDTNEKLFF.

This rearrangement joins TRBV6-5 to TRBJ2-7; D is possibly TRBD1 (6 bases). The CDR3 runs 14 residues. Trimming removed 4 bases from V and 5 bases from J, with 15 bases in between. CDR1 is MNHEY and CDR2 is SVGAGI in the germline V gene. The CDR3 DNA reads as TGTGCCAGCAGTTTTGACAGGCGGTTAAACGAGCAGTACTTC. The encoded protein is CASSFDRRLNEQYF.